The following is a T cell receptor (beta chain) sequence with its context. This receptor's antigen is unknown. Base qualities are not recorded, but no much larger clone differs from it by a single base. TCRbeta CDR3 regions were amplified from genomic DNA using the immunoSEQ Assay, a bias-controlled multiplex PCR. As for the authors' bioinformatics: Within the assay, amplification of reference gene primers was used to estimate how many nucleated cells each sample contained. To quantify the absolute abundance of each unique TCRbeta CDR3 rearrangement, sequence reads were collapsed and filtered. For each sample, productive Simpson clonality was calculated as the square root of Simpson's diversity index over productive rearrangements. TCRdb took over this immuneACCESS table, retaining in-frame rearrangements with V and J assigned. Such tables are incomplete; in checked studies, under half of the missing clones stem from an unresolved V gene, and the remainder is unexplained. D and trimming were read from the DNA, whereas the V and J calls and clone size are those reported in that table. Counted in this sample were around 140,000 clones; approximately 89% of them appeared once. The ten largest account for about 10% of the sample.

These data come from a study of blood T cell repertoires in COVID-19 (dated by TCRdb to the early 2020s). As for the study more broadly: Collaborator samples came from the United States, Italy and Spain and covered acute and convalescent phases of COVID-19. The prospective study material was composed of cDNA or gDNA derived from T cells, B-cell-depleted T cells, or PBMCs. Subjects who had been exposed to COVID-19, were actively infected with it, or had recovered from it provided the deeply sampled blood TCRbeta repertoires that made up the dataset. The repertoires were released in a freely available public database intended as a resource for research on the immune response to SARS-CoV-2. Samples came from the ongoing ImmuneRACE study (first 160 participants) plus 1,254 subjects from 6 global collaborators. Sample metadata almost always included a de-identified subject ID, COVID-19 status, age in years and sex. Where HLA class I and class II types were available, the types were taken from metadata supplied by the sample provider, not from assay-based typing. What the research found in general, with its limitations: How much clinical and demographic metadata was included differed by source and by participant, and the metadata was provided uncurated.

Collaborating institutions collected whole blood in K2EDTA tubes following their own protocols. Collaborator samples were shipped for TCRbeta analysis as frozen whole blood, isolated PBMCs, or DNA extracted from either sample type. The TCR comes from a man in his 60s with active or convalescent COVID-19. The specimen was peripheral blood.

In nucleotide form, the sequence is TGTGCCTGGAGGGGGCGCGGGAGGGCGGCCGGGGAGCTGTTTTTT. Its protein is CAWRGRGRAAGELFF. The chain is made from TRBV30 and TRBJ2-2; 9 bases in the junction line up with TRBD2. Its CDR3 holds 15 amino acids, cysteine through phenylalanine. Of all the DNA, just the CDR3 is kept, 45 bases in frame from base 1. CDR1 and CDR2 are drawn from the germline V gene (reference sequence): GTSNPN, SVGIG. At the junction V is shortened by 3 bases and J by 6 bases; bases outside the gene matches: 8.